This T cell receptor beta chain is drawn from a study of regulatory T cells in long-lasting Graves disease (dated by TCRdb to the early 2020s). Background for the entire study: In the newly diagnosed Graves' disease group, patients had been taking antithyroid drugs for less than 3 months. This study used TCR sequencing and RNA sequencing of peripheral blood to compare persistent Graves' disease patients against newly diagnosed Graves' disease patients. The study was conducted in China and was registered as a clinical trial. A total of about 35 samples underwent TCR sequencing: around 13 from persistent and around 20 from newly diagnosed Graves' disease patients.

For this chain, trimming is 5 bases at the V end and 2 bases at the J end, and the number of junction bases without a gene match is 7. Including cysteine and phenylalanine, the CDR3 has 15 amino acids. Left in the record is the CDR3 DNA by itself, 45 bases read in frame from the first base. The germline V gene (reference sequence) sets CDR1 to LNHDA and CDR2 to SQIVND. On the study overall, not on this receptor specifically: Only peripheral blood was studied, because thyroid tissue, the primary lesion, was inaccessible. Compared with newly diagnosed patients, persistent Graves' disease patients had lower TCR Shannon entropy and fewer highly expanded clones, which suggests clonal expansion. Persistent patients shared more public clonotypes among themselves (around 3,000) than newly diagnosed patients did (approximately 970). The authors noted that the small sample size was a limitation that may lower accuracy. Sequencing and analysis were restricted to the TCR beta chain. Preferential use of TRBV28, TRBJ1-2 and TRBJ2-5 was observed in persistent disease, whereas TRBV20-1 and TRBJ2-1 were favored in newly diagnosed disease.

As regards this clonotype: Its antigen target is currently unknown. Qualities for individual bases were not recorded, and no much larger clone is one base off.

The time point label corresponds to: newly diagnosed GD, antithyroid drugs for less than 3 months. For both TCR sequencing and RNA sequencing, RNA was extracted from PBMCs using TRIzol. The diagnosis of Graves' disease followed American Thyroid Association guidelines. Recruitment of patients was carried out at an endocrinology department in Xi'an, China. Each patient gave 8.5 to 9.5 milliliters of peripheral blood, collected in an EDTA anticoagulant tube. Ficoll Paque Plus density gradient separation was used to isolate PBMCs, and no further T cell sorting was done. An Agilent 2100 Bioanalyzer and agarose gel were used to check RNA quality, while a NanoDrop 2000 measured RNA concentration. The library was prepared using multiplex PCR. The instrument given in TCRdb is Illumina HiSeq 4000. CDR3 regions were amplified by Arm-PCR with iRepertoire HTBI primers to construct TCR beta libraries. Before sequencing, the PCR products went through gel purification. Under the source paper's analysis protocol: Gene usage analysis of CDR3 amino acid clonotypes relied on the roughly 58 TRBV and more than twelve TRBJ segments identified across samples. COPE and FqMerger were used to merge the filtered high-quality paired reads into contigs. BLAST was used to align contigs to the IMGT TRBV, TRBD and TRBJ reference genes, and CDR3 was defined following IMGT. Highly expanded clones were defined as clonotypes with a frequency above 0.1%. Shannon entropy served as the measure of repertoire diversity, while the Gini coefficient captured V-J evenness. Public clonotypes were defined as clonotypes shared by more than one individual. The raw public reads went through TCRdb reprocessing: fastp at Q25, MiXCR clone calling, in-frame beta chains kept. A single entry per CDR3 protein holds the most common genes and DNA from its merged rows. The V and J calls, along with clone size, are taken from TCRdb and not from the paper's own processing. The sample records 560,000 or so distinct CDR3 sequences, 15% to 20% of which are singletons. The biggest ten clones account for about 11% of the sample.

The same data also went into a second study, on T cells in Graves' hyperthyroidism and ophthalmopathy. In that second paper, the authors write: Stable Graves' hyperthyroidism was defined as no progression to ophthalmopathy during 18 months of follow-up. Hyperthyroidism patients were newly diagnosed, had a disease duration of under 2 months, and were aged 18 to 65 years. Any patient with an uncontrolled infection, another autoimmune disease, pregnancy or lactation was excluded. Clinical symptoms, serum thyroxine and TRAb, thyroid ultrasound, and orbital computed tomography formed the basis for the diagnoses. The first round of RT-PCR for the TCR CDR3 was performed with the HTBI primer set and the Qiagen OneStep RT-PCR kit. Most expanded thyroid clonotypes (frequency above 0.001) were also detected in blood, a finding suggesting that blood repertoires may reflect thyroid immune responses. Ophthalmopathy was separated from stable hyperthyroidism by a 13 V-J signature model, with around 90% sensitivity and about 84% specificity obtained in cross-validation and 80%/75% obtained in testing. In validation, progression to ophthalmopathy was predicted by the model with 65% to 71% sensitivity and 72% to 85% specificity, a median of 6.5 months before onset. TCR V-J signatures able to tell the groups apart were searched for in a discovery cohort of some 100 patients, of whom 40 to 45 had Graves' ophthalmopathy and about 55 had stable Graves' hyperthyroidism. Whether ophthalmopathy could be predicted prospectively was tested in an independent validation cohort made up of roughly 19 hyperthyroidism patients plus 17 patients who later progressed to ophthalmopathy. The roughly 94 discovery patients were randomly split 7:3 into training and test sets. The study also compared thyroid tissue and blood T-cell repertoires from five or six Graves' hyperthyroidism patients. After sampling, hyperthyroidism patients received methimazole starting at 30 mg daily, and ophthalmopathy patients received high-dose intravenous methylprednisolone. Libraries were constructed in a second round of multiplex PCR, after which size selection and purification were performed. Sequencing of the libraries was done on an Illumina HiSeq2000 using paired-end 100 bp reads. SOAPnuke was used to process the raw data, removing reads that contained adapters or uncalled bases, had a mean Phred below 15, or lacked an exact match to the constant primer or identifier. High-quality paired reads were merged using COPE v1.2.5, and each unique nucleotide sequence was defined as a clonotype. Clonotypes were aligned to IMGT TRBV, TRBD and TRBJ reference segments using MiTCR v1.1. The analysis was restricted to V-J combinations with a frequency above 0.0001, which together covered 98% to 99.2% of the repertoires. A TCS score was defined as the ratio between F50 (clonal expansion) and ExV (chaos), using BLOSUM62-based TCRdist between CDR3 peptides within each V-J. Welch's t-statistics and random forest reduced around 550 V-J features to 13, which were used in a naive Bayes classifier (R e1071). No statistical method was used to fix the sample size in advance, and group allocation was not hidden from the investigators. TCR Vbeta CDR3 sequencing of 120 to 150 peripheral blood samples (under 45 ophthalmopathy, 75 to 80 hyperthyroidism and some 17 progressor patients) is reported in the paper.

This receptor was taken from a man younger than 35 with Graves disease. Donor details come from another sample of the same person, matched by shared clones. The receptor chain draws on TRBV19 and TRBJ2-3, with TRBD1 identical over 7 junction bases. Material: peripheral blood mononuclear cells (PBMCs), obtained at new diagnosis, from a patient treated with antithyroid drugs. The nucleotide sequence reads as follows: TGTGCCAGTAGTCTAGGACAGGTGAACACAGATACGCAGTATTTT. It translates to CASSLGQVNTDTQYF.